This entry is about one T cell receptor (beta chain). The sample comes from a study of blood T cell repertoires in COVID-19. V lost 1 base, J lost 4 bases, and 3 bases stayed unmatched. This CDR3 contains 14 residues. Germline V gene lookup returns CDR1 SGHVS and CDR2 FQNEAQ. Clones were read by immunoSEQ multiplex PCR, and TCRdb kept only the in-frame ones, dropping some. The sample lists some 490,000 clones; roughly nine tenths were seen once. This TCR was sampled from a woman aged 60 to 75 who had recovered from COVID-19. Source material: PBMCs or T cells enriched from blood (not recorded which). This chain connects TRBV7-8 to TRBJ1-2, with 7 bases that match TRBD1. The CDR3 sequence: CASSLEGTVYGYTF. CDR3 coding DNA: TGTGCCAGCAGCTTAGAAGGGACAGTCTATGGCTACACCTTC.